The 16 T cell receptor beta chains given below trace back to one sample, sequenced in a study of blood T cell repertoires in COVID-19. The table came from immunoSEQ multiplex PCR; TCRdb's copy has only in-frame clones and leaves some out. The data show around 70,000 clones, roughly 79% seen once. Source material: peripheral blood. These receptors were obtained from a man in his 70s with acute or convalescent COVID-19.

This clone came up a few times. J is TRBJ1-2 and V is TRBV4-1, with D tentatively TRBD1 (6 bases). Per germline, CDR1 MGHRA and CDR2 YSYEKL. V was clipped by 0 bases and J by 2 bases, with 10 bases between them. This CDR3 has 15 residues. The CDR3 loop is CASSQDRGPNYGYTF. CDR3 DNA: TGCGCCAGCAGCCAAGACAGGGGACCGAACTATGGCTACACCTTC.

The count of this clone is one. This sequence joins TRBV5-5 and TRBJ2-3; a possible D gene is TRBD2 (6 bases). Germline CDR1 reads SGHKS; CDR2 reads YYEKEE (reference sequence). CDR3 length: 18 residues. V dropped 4 bases and J dropped 7 bases, with 28 bases sitting between them. CDR3 loop: CASSGGVSVPPPRYTQYF. CDR3 nucleotides: TGTGCCAGCAGCGGAGGGGTCTCGGTTCCTCCTCCGAGATATACGCAGTATTTT.

The CDR3 region has the DNA TGTGCCAGCAGTTTATACGGCGGACAGATCTCCTACGAGCAGTACTTC. Translation gives CASSLYGGQISYEQYF. The V call is TRBV28, the J call TRBJ2-7; tentatively, D is TRBD1 (6 bases). Looked up from germline, CDR1 is MDHEN and CDR2 is SYDVKM. The CDR3 is 16 amino acids. V lost 1 base, J lost 0 bases, and 13 bases lay in between.

The chain uses TRBV27 and TRBJ1-2; 9 nucleotides match TRBD1. Germline V gives CDR1 MNHEY, CDR2 SMNVEV (reference sequence). The ends lost 1 base at V and 10 bases at J; junction bases unmatched: 7. The CDR3 is 14 residues long. The chain's CDR3 is CASSLFGQGWVYTF. CDR3 bases: TGTGCCAGCAGTTTATTTGGACAGGGGTGGGTCTACACCTTC.

The chain couples TRBV27 to TRBJ1-2; 9 bases match TRBD1. Germline trimming cut 3 bases from V and 4 bases from J; bases unmatched to any gene: 12. Germline CDR1 reads MNHEY; CDR2 reads SMNVEV (reference sequence). The CDR3 is made up of 17 amino acids. CDR3 residues: CASSFRSGTGLGYGYTF. The CDR3 DNA follows: TGTGCCAGCAGTTTCCGCTCCGGGACAGGGCTGGGCTATGGCTACACCTTC.

The chain is built from TRBV5-6 and TRBJ2-1; TRBD2 aligns across 11 bases. Germline V gene lookup returns CDR1 SGHDT and CDR2 YYEEEE. The V and J ends lost 3 bases and 3 bases, in that order; junction bases with no gene match: 2. This CDR3 has 15 residues. Written as DNA, the CDR3 is TGTGCCAGCAGCTACACTAGCGGGAGCTACAATGAGCAGTTCTTC. Amino acid sequence: CASSYTSGSYNEQFF.

For this clone: Its ends do not fully match the called genes, so a read error is possible. In the same sample, other DNA sequences code for this CDR3. The chain links TRBV7-2 to TRBJ2-1; D call uncertain. The length of the CDR3 is 16 residues. CDR1 SGHTA and CDR2 FQGNSA come from the germline V gene. As DNA, the CDR3 is TGTGCCAGCACCCCCAGCAGCGTCTCGTCTTACAATGAACAGTTCTTC. This encodes CASTPSSVSSYNEQFF.

This clone came up a few times. The rearrangement uses TRBV24-1 and TRBJ2-1, with D hard to call. The germline V and J ends were trimmed by 6 bases and 8 bases, with 7 bases remaining between them. The length of the CDR3 is 11 residues. The germline CDR1 and CDR2 sequences are KGHDR and SFDVKD. The CDR3 sequence is CATSQQYEQFF. The CDR3 DNA reads TGTGCCACCAGTCAACAGTATGAGCAGTTCTTC.

This clone was counted once. This rearrangement joins TRBV28 to TRBJ2-7, with D unclear. V shed 7 bases and J shed 3 bases, with 7 bases lying between them. The CDR3 has 11 residues. CDR1 is MDHEN, CDR2 SYDVKM, per germline. The CDR3 loop reads CASTQNYEQYF. CDR3 nucleotide sequence: TGTGCCAGCACCCAAAACTACGAGCAGTACTTC.

This sequence joins TRBV5-6 and TRBJ2-2; no clear D. Trimming stripped 4 bases from V and 6 bases from J, with 4 bases between. Germline V gene data show CDR1 as SGHDT and CDR2 as YYEEEE. The length of the CDR3 is 11 residues. The CDR3 DNA follows: TGTGCCAGCAGCCTCCCCGGGGAGCTGTTTTTT. Translating it yields CASSLPGELFF.

The gene calls are TRBV28 and TRBJ2-7; D remains unclear. Between the trimmed V and J ends, which lost 2 bases and 0 bases, there was a span of 11 bases. This CDR3 contains 15 residues. CDR1 and CDR2 (germline): MDHEN, SYDVKM. CDR3 in DNA: TGTGCCAGCAGTTTAGCGCGCATCGACTCCTACGAGCAGTACTTC. It codes for CASSLARIDSYEQYF.

Notes on this clone: The sample carries other DNA sequences with the same CDR3. The chain is built from TRBV12-3 or TRBV12-4 and TRBJ2-7; TRBD1 aligns across 7 bases. V dropped 3 bases and J dropped 3; count of bases not matched to a gene: 2. The CDR3 is made up of 13 amino acids. CDR3 coding DNA: TGTGCCAGCAGTTTGACAGGGAGCTACGAGCAGTACTTC. It translates to CASSLTGSYEQYF.

This chain connects TRBV6-1 to TRBJ1-5, with a weak D call TRBD1 (5 bases). Trimming stripped 0 bases from V and 5 bases from J, with 8 bases between. The germline CDR1 and CDR2 sequences are MNHNS and SASEGT. The CDR3 contains 14 residues. The CDR3 region is CASSEAWGDQPQHF. The CDR3 DNA reads TGTGCCAGCAGTGAAGCTTGGGGGGATCAGCCCCAGCATTTT.

The chain has TRBV5-4 and TRBJ1-1; D possibly corresponds to TRBD1 (5 bases). There are 13 residues in the CDR3. V was shortened by 5 bases and J by 4 bases, with 12 bases between the two germline ends. The germline gives CDR1 SGHNT, CDR2 YYREEE (reference sequence). The CDR3 here is CASSQGTITEAFF. In nucleotides, the CDR3 is TGTGCCAGCAGTCAAGGGACTATCACTGAAGCTTTCTTT.

The chain recombines TRBV2 with TRBJ2-3; possible D gene TRBD2, 6 bases. Germline CDR1 and CDR2: SNHLY and FYNNEI. Trimming removed 6 bases at V and 3 bases at J, with 16 bases between. The CDR3 runs to 15 residues. In nucleotides, the CDR3 is TGTGCCAGCAGCCGGGACTCTATAAAAACAGATACGCAGTATTTT. This encodes CASSRDSIKTDTQYF.

The chain carries TRBV7-2 and TRBJ1-1, with TRBD1 identical over 9 bases. In germline, CDR1 is SGHTA, CDR2 FQGNSA. The J segment lost 1 base and the V segment lost 7 bases, leaving 4 bases of the junction unmatched. This CDR3 is built from 14 residues. CDR3: CASTGGQGNTEAFF. The CDR3 DNA sequence: TGTGCCAGCACCGGGGGACAGGGGAACACTGAAGCTTTCTTT. Full variable domain (missing parts from reference TRBV7-2 and TRBJ1-1): GAGVSQSPSNKVTEKGKDVELRCDPISGHTALYWYRQSLGQGLEFLIYFQGNSAPDKSGLPSDRFSAERTGGSVSTLTIQRTQQEDSAVYLCASTGGQGNTEAFFGQGTRLTVV.